Following are 4 T cell receptor beta chains from one sample sequenced in a study of T cell changes during pregnancy in multiple sclerosis. Only in-frame clones appear in the TCRdb table, and some are missing; sequencing was by immunoSEQ multiplex PCR. Of some 31,000 clones in the sample, under 95% were seen once. Sequences were derived from CD4+ T cells from peripheral blood mononuclear cells, sampled in the second trimester of pregnancy. The source is a female donor in good health, enrolled as a control in a pregnancy study.

This sequence joins TRBV5-4 and TRBJ2-3; 10 nucleotides match TRBD1. J lost 1 base, V lost 0 bases, and 2 bases had no gene match. This CDR3 spans 16 amino acids. Germline V gene data show CDR1 as SGHNT and CDR2 as YYREEE (reference sequence). The CDR3 nucleotides read TGTGCCAGCAGCTTGGGAGGGACAGGGGGCACAGATACGCAGTATTTT. Amino acids: CASSLGGTGGTDTQYF.

This rearrangement joins TRBV11-2 to TRBJ1-4; TRBD1 aligns across 7 bases. Germline CDR1 SGHAT, CDR2 FQNNGV. The CDR3 is made up of 14 amino acids. The V segment lost 3 bases and the J segment 5 bases; nucleotides outside the gene matches: 3. The CDR3 coding sequence is TGTGCCAGCAGCTTCCGGGACAGAAATGAAAAACTGTTTTTT. Translation: CASSFRDRNEKLFF. Filled out from reference TRBV11-2 and TRBJ1-4, the complete variable domain reads EAGVAQSPRYKIIEKRQSVAFWCNPISGHATLYWYQQILGQGPKLLIQFQNNGVVDDSQLPKDRFSAERLKGVDSTLKIQPAKLEDSAVYLCASSFRDRNEKLFFGSGTQLSVL.

This chain uses TRBV28 with TRBJ2-1; TRBD1 is a possible D gene (5 bases). The ends were cut back, 4 bases at V and 4 bases at J, with 8 bases in the middle. CDR3 length equals 13 residues. CDR1 and CDR2 (germline): MDHEN, SYDVKM. In nucleotides, the CDR3 is TGTGCCAGCAGTTGGCCAGGGTACAATGAGCAGTTCTTC. Translated, it gives CASSWPGYNEQFF.

This chain connects TRBV6-5 to TRBJ1-1; 10 bases match TRBD1. Germline-derived CDR1 and CDR2 are MNHEY and SVGAGI. This CDR3 contains 15 residues. Trimming took 1 base from V and 2 from J; bases not matched to a gene: 1. The chain's CDR3 is CASSYLTGGNTEAFF. For the CDR3, the DNA is TGTGCCAGCAGTTACTTGACAGGGGGCAACACTGAAGCTTTCTTT.